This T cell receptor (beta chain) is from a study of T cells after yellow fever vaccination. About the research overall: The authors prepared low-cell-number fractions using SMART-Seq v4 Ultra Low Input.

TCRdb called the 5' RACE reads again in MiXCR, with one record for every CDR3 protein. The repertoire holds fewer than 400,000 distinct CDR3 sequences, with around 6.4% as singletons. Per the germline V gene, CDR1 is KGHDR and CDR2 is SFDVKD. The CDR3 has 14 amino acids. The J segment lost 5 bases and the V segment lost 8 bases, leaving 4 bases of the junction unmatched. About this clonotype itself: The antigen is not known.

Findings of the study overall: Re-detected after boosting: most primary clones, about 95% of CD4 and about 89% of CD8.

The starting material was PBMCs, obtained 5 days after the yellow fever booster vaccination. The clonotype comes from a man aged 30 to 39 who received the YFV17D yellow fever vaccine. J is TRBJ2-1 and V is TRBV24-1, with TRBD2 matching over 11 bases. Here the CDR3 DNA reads TGTGCCACCACTAGCGGGAGGACGAACAATGAGCAGTTCTTC. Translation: CATTSGRTNNEQFF.